Below are 7 T cell receptor beta chains sequenced from a single sample in a study of neoadjuvant anti-PD-1 for oral cavity cancer. Time point specified: after neoadjuvant nivolumab, at surgical resection. Assay: immunoSEQ multiplex PCR; the TCRdb copy retains only in-frame clones and omits some. This table has around 32,000 clones, just under 80% appearing once. Specimen: PBMCs, collected after nivolumab (anti-PD-1) treatment. The receptors originated from a person between 40 and 85 years old with oral cavity squamous cell carcinoma.

The chain carries TRBV6-5 and TRBJ2-5; 7 bases match TRBD2. Germline CDR1 MNHEY, CDR2 SVGAGI. Trimming took 7 bases from V and 5 from J; bases not matched to a gene: 1. The CDR3 covers 11 residues. CDR3 nucleotide sequence: TGTGCCAGCATGCGGGGGGAGACCCAGTACTTC. It yields the protein CASMRGETQYF.

The chain joins TRBV10-3 to TRBJ2-3; tentatively, D is TRBD1 (6 bases). The CDR3 covers 15 residues. The germline CDR1 and CDR2 sequences are ENHRY and SYGVKD. Trimming cost V 7 bases and J 1 base, with 15 bases left between them. This CDR3 reads CAITSGVRGTDTQYF. The CDR3 nucleotides are TGTGCCATCACCTCAGGGGTTCGGGGCACAGATACGCAGTATTTT.

Written as DNA, the CDR3 is TGTGCCAGCAGTTGGGACAGACAGGGGCACTATGGCTACACCTTC. Amino acid sequence: CASSWDRQGHYGYTF. This rearrangement joins TRBV27 to TRBJ1-2; 8 bases are shared with TRBD1. V was clipped by 4 bases and J by 3 bases; unmatched bases: 7. Germline assignment: CDR1 MNHEY and CDR2 SMNVEV (reference sequence). The CDR3 has 15 residues.

The rearrangement joins TRBV19 to TRBJ1-2, with D perhaps TRBD1 (5 bases). The CDR3 spans 13 residues. Germline V gene sequence: CDR1 LNHDA, CDR2 SQIVND (reference sequence). Between the trimmed V and J ends, which lost 3 bases and 5 bases, there was a span of 10 bases. The chain's CDR3 is CASSMVGQYGYTF. The CDR3 DNA reads as TGTGCCAGTAGTATGGTGGGGCAATATGGCTACACCTTC.

This chain links TRBV9 with TRBJ1-1; D possibly corresponds to TRBD1 (5 bases). The CDR3 covers 12 residues. Germline loops: CDR1 SGDLS, CDR2 YYNGEE. Trimming cost V 4 bases and J 5 bases, with 9 bases left between them. The CDR3 spells CASSRDGTEAFF. In nucleotides, the CDR3 is TGTGCCAGCAGCCGGGACGGGACTGAAGCTTTCTTT.

The rearrangement links TRBV4-2 to TRBJ2-3, with 9 bases that match TRBD1. CDR1 and CDR2 from the germline V gene are LGHNA and YNFKEQ. The ends lost 0 bases at V and 13 bases at J; junction bases unmatched: 11. CDR3 length equals 15 residues. The CDR3 nucleotides read TGTGCCAGCAGCCAAGACCTCTTAGGGACAGGGAGGAAGTATTTT. Residues: CASSQDLLGTGRKYF.

This chain joins TRBV5-4 and TRBJ2-3; D gene unclear. Germline V gives CDR1 SGHNT, CDR2 YYREEE (reference sequence). Trimming left V 4 bases short and J 2 bases short, with 11 bases between. This CDR3 is built from 14 residues. The DNA of the CDR3 is TGTGCCAGCAGCGCCCTCACGACCACAGATACGCAGTATTTT. It yields the protein CASSALTTTDTQYF.